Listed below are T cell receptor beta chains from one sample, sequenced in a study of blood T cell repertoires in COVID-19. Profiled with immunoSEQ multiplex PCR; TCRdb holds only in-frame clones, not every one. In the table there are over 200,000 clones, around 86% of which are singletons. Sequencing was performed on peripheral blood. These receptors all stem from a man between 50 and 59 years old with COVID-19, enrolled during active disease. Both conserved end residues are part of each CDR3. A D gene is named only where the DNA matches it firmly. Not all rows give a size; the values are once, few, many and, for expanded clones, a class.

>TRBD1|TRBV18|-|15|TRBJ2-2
TGTGCCAGCTCACCGCGACAGGGGGCTACCGGGGAGCTGTTTTTT
CASSPRQGATGELFF
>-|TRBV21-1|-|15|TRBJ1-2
TGTGCCAGCAGCAAAGGGGCCAGGCTTAACTATGGCTACACCTTC
CASSKGARLNYGYTF
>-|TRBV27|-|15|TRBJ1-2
TGTGCCAGCAGTCTTTTAGGAGGGGTATACTATGGCTACACCTTC
CASSLLGGVYYGYTF
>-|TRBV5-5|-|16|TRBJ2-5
TGTGCCAGCAGCTCGCCCCTCAGAACTAGTGAAGAGACCCAGTACTTC
CASSSPLRTSEETQYF
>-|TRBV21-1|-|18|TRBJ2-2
TGTGCCAGCAGCAAGGGGGGGACAAACCCTCCTAACACCGGGGAGCTGTTTTTT
CASSKGGTNPPNTGELFF
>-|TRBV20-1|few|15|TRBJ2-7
TGCAGTGCTAGTGCCCCGGGACACACACCCTACGAGCAGTACTTC
CSASAPGHTPYEQYF
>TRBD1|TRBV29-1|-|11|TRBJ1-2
TGCAGCGTACTGACAGGGGTTGGCTACACCTTC
CSVLTGVGYTF
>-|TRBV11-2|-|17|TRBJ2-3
TGTGCCAGCAGCTTATCCCTAGCGACGTCCTTCACAGATACGCAGTATTTT
CASSLSLATSFTDTQYF
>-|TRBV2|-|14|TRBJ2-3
TGTGCCAGCAGTGACCTCGGGGTCGGAGATACGCAGTATTTT
CASSDLGVGDTQYF
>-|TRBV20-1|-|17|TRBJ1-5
TGCAGTGCTAGTCATGTCAGCGGGGGGGTAAGCAATCAGCCCCAGCATTTT
CSASHVSGGVSNQPQHF
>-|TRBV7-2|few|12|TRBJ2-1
TGTGCCAGCAGCTACTCAGGGTATGAGCAGTTCTTC
CASSYSGYEQFF
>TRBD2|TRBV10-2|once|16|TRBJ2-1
TGCGCCAGCAGTGAGGGGCTAGCGGGCTCCTACAATGAGCAGTTCTTC
CASSEGLAGSYNEQFF
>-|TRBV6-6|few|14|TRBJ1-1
TGTGCCAGCAGTTTCAGGGGACTGAACACTGAAGCTTTCTTT
CASSFRGLNTEAFF
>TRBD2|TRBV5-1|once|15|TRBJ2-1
TGCGCCAGCAGCAAGGGACTAGCGGGAGTATATGAGCAGTTCTTC
CASSKGLAGVYEQFF
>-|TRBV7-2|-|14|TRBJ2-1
TGTGCCAGCAGCTTAAGGAGCTCCTACAATGAGCAGTTCTTC
CASSLRSSYNEQFF
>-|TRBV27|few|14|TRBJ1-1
TGTGCCAGCAGTGGCGGGACGCCTGACACTGAAGCTTTCTTT
CASSGGTPDTEAFF
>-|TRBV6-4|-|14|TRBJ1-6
TGTGCCAGCAGAGTTACCGGAGGCAATTCACCCCTCCACTTT
CASRVTGGNSPLHF
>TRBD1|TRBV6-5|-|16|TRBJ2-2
TGTGCCAGCAGTTCGTGGACAGGGACCAACACCGGGGAGCTGTTTTTT
CASSSWTGTNTGELFF
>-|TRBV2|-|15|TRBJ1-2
TGTGCCAGTAGTACAGCCACCACAGGGATTTATGGCTACACCTTC
CASSTATTGIYGYTF
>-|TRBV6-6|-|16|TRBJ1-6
TGTGCCAGCAGTTACTCGGCCCAGGTCACTAATTCACCCCTCCACTTT
CASSYSAQVTNSPLHF
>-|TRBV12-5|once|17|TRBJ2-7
TGTGCTAGTGACAGCTACAGGGGAGGAGGATCCTCCTACGAGCAGTACTTC
CASDSYRGGGSSYEQYF
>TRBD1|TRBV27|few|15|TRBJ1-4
TGTGCCAGCCGCCGCCTGGACAGGGTTTCTGAAAAACTGTTTTTT
CASRRLDRVSEKLFF
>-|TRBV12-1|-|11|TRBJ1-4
TGTGCCAGCAGCTCAACCATAGAACTGTTTTTT
CASSSTIELFF
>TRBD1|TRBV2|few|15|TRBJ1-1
TGTGCCAGCAGTGAGCAGGGACAGGGAGGCACTGAAGCTTTCTTT
CASSEQGQGGTEAFF
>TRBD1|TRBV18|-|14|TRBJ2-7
TGTGCCAGCTCACTACAGGGGGCCTACTACGAGCAGTACTTC
CASSLQGAYYEQYF
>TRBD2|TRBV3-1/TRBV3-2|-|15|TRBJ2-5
TGTGCCAGCAGCCAAATAGCGGGGGGGCAAGAGACCCAGTACTTC
CASSQIAGGQETQYF